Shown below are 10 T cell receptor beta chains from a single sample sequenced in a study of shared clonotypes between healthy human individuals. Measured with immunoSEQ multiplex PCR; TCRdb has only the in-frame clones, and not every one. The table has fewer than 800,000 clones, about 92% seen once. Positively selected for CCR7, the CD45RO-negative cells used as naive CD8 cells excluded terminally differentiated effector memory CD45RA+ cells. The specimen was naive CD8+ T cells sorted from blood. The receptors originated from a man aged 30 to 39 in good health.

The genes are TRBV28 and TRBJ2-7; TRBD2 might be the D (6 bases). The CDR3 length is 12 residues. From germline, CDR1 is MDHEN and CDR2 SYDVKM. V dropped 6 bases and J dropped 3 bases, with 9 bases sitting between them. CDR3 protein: CASRATSYEQYF. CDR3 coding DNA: TGTGCCAGCAGAGCGACTAGCTACGAGCAGTACTTC.

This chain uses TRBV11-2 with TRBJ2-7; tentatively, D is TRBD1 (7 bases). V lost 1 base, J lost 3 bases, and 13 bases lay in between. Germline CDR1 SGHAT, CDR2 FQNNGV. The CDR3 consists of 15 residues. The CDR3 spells CASSLGQGGLYEQYF. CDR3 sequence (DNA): TGTGCCAGCAGCTTAGGCCAGGGGGGCCTCTACGAGCAGTACTTC.

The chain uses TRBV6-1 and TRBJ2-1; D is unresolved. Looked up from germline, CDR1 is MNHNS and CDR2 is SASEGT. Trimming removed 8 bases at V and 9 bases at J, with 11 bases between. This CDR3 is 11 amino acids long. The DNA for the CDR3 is TGTGCCAGCCACGCCTGGCTTGAGCAGTTCTTC. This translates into CASHAWLEQFF.

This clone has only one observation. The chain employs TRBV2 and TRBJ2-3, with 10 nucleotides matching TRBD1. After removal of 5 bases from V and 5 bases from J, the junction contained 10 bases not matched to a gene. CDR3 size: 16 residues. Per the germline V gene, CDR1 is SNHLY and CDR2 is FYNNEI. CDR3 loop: CASSIFGTGDVDTQYF. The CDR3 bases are TGTGCCAGCAGTATTTTTGGGACAGGGGATGTAGATACGCAGTATTTT.

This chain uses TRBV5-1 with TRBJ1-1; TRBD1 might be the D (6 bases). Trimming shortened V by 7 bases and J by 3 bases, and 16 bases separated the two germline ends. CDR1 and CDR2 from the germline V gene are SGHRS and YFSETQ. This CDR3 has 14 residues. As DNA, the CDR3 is TGCGCCAGCTCGTCGCAGGGGCCGGACACTGAAGCTTTCTTT. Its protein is CASSSQGPDTEAFF.

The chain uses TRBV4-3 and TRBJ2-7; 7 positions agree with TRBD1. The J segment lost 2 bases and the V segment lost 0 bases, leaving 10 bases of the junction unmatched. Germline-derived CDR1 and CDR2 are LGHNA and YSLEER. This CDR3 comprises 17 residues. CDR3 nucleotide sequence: TGCGCCAGCAGCCAAGATTGGGTCGGGACAGAGACCTACGAGCAGTACTTC. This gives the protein CASSQDWVGTETYEQYF.

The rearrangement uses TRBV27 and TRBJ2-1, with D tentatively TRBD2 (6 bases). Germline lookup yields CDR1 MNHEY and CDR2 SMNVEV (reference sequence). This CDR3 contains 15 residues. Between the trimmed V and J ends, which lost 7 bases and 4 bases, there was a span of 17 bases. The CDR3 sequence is CASNPGTEIYNEQFF. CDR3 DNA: TGTGCCAGCAACCCCGGGACTGAAATTTACAATGAGCAGTTCTTC.

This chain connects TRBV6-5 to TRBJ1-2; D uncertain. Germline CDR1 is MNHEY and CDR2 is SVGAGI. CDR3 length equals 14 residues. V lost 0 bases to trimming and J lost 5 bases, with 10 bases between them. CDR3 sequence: CASSYSNADYGYTF. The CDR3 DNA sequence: TGTGCCAGCAGTTACTCGAACGCAGATTATGGCTACACCTTC.

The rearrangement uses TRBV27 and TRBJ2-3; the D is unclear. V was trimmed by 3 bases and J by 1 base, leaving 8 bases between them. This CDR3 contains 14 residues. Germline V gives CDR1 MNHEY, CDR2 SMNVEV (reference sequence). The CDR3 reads CASSFVFGTDTQYF. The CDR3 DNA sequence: TGTGCCAGCAGTTTCGTTTTCGGCACAGATACGCAGTATTTT.

The CDR3 reads CASSASHFYEQYF. CDR3 nucleotide sequence: TGTGCCAGCAGCGCCTCCCATTTCTACGAGCAGTACTTC. The rearrangement uses TRBV7-9 and TRBJ2-7; D gene unclear. V was pared by 5 bases and J by 3 bases, with 11 bases between. Germline V CDR1 and CDR2: SEHNR, FQNEAQ (reference sequence). The CDR3 covers 13 residues.